The sample holds many counts of the clone carrying this T cell receptor (beta chain). Its antigen is unknown. The source of the sample is a study of CD8 T cells in ankylosing spondylitis. The V segment lost 4 bases and the J segment 1 base; nucleotides outside the gene matches: 4. This CDR3 is built from 17 residues. CDR1 and CDR2 (germline): MDHEN, SYDVKM. Quantitative 5'-RACE with molecular barcodes produced the TCR beta libraries. TCRdb used MiXCR to reprocess the 5' RACE reads, holding one entry per CDR3 protein. This sample has about 140,000 distinct CDR3 sequences, with about 7% found just once. Overall study findings and caveats: Reported data indicate significant enrichment of disease-linked clones within matched ankylosing spondylitis synovial fluid. Earlier work had already found some motif variants in reactive arthritis synovial fluid and blood. Blood of patients with ankylosing spondylitis appeared to be characterized by a TCR beta motif of eight highly homologous variants.

Source material: blood, either unsorted or a sorted T cell fraction (not recorded which). The J gene is TRBJ2-3, the V gene TRBV28; 14 bases line up with TRBD2. This TCR came from a female donor with ankylosing spondylitis or in good health (not recorded which). The CDR3 spells CASSSTGLAGGTDTQYF. CDR3 DNA sequence: TGTGCCAGCAGTTCCACGGGACTAGCGGGGGGCACAGATACGCAGTATTTT.